This T cell receptor (beta chain) was sequenced in a study of T cell responses to AZD1222 COVID-19 vaccine. Method: immunoSEQ multiplex PCR; TCRdb's copy keeps in-frame clones and lacks some. Among roughly 86,000 clones listed, 75% to 90% were seen once. Germline-derived CDR1 and CDR2 are SGHVS and FNYEAQ. V lost 5 bases, J lost 4 bases, and 5 bases stayed unmatched. This CDR3 region has 15 residues. The TCR comes from an adult in good health. The starting material was peripheral blood, obtained on day 0 of AZD1222 vaccination. The V gene is TRBV7-6, the J gene TRBJ2-7, with 13 bases fitting TRBD2. The CDR3 loop reads CASSPELAGGYEQYF. CDR3 in DNA: TGTGCCAGCAGCCCCGAACTAGCGGGAGGGTACGAGCAGTACTTC.